The T cell receptor (beta chain) under discussion was sequenced for a study of Ad26.COV2.S vaccination and SARS-CoV-2 variants. Study overall: Donor was in the COV1001 Ad26.COV2.S trial arm.

Regarding treatment: around 19 received Ad26.COV2.S at low or high dose, single or two shots; 5 received placebo; per-sample allocation not given. Collection of samples fell on day 63 after the first vaccine or placebo injection. Study-wide points: The breadth of spike-specific CD8+ and CD4+ T cell responses after vaccination was reportedly substantial. From the TCR breadth and depth analyses, total T cell responses may have been underestimated.

Turning to this clone: Its antigen is unknown.

Per germline, CDR1 LGHDT and CDR2 YNNKEL (reference sequence). The CDR3 is 17 residues long. Trimming removed 4 bases at V and 0 bases at J, with 13 bases between. Sequencing used immunoSEQ multiplex PCR; TCRdb keeps in-frame clones, though not all of them. The data hold 300,000 to 350,000 clones, with 86% observed a single time. The sequenced sample was peripheral blood, obtained in a trial of Ad26.COV2.S vaccine versus placebo. This sequence was found in a person aged 18-65 years who received the Ad26.COV2.S COVID-19 vaccine or a placebo. The gene calls are TRBV3-1 (or the pseudogene TRBV3-2) and TRBJ2-6; tentative D call: TRBD1 (6 bases). CDR3 in amino acids: CASSPWDTRSGANVLTF. The CDR3 nucleotides read TGTGCCAGCAGCCCCTGGGACACCCGCTCTGGGGCCAACGTCCTGACTTTC.